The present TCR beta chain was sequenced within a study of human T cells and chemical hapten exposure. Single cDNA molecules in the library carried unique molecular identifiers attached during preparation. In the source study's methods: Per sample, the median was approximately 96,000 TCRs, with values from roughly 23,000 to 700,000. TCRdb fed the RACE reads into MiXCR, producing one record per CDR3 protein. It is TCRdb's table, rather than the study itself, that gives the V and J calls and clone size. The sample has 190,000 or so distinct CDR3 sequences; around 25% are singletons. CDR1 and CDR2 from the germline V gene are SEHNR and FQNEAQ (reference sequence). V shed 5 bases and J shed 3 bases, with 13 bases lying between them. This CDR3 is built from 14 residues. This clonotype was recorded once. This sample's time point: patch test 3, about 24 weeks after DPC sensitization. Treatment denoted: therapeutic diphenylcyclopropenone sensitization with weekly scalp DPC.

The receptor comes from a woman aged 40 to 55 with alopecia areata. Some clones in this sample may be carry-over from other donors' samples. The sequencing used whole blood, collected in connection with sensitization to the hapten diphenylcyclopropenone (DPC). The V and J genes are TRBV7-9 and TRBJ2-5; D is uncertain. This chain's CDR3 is CASSAPARKETQYF. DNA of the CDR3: TGTGCCAGCAGCGCCCCCGCTAGGAAAGAGACCCAGTACTTC.